This is a list of T cell receptor beta chains from one sample in a study of blood T cell repertoires in COVID-19. The method was immunoSEQ multiplex PCR; TCRdb's version includes in-frame clones alone and lacks a portion of them. The data show 200,000 to 300,000 clones, approximately 88% seen once. The sequencing input was peripheral blood. These receptor sequences come from a woman under 40 with acute or convalescent COVID-19. Both conserved end residues are part of each CDR3. The order of the fields is CDR3 protein, CDR3 DNA, D gene, clone size, J gene, V gene. D genes are given only for firm matches. Clone sizes are given selectively: once, few, many, or a class where the clone is expanded.

CDR3 protein: CASSIRFSGNTIYF; CDR3 DNA: TGTGCCAGTAGTATTCGGTTCTCTGGAAACACCATATATTTT; D gene: -; clone size: -; J gene: TRBJ1-3; V gene: TRBV19
CDR3 protein: CASSMGDTNWDIQYF; CDR3 DNA: TGTGCCAGTAGTATGGGCGACACCAACTGGGACATTCAGTACTTC; D gene: -; clone size: few; J gene: TRBJ2-4; V gene: TRBV19
CDR3 protein: CASRSSTGELFF; CDR3 DNA: TGTGCCAGCAGGTCGAGCACCGGGGAGCTGTTTTTT; D gene: -; clone size: -; J gene: TRBJ2-2; V gene: TRBV27
CDR3 protein: CASSLGRTGNLNTGELFF; CDR3 DNA: TGTGCCAGCAGCTTAGGCAGGACAGGGAATCTCAATACCGGGGAGCTGTTTTTT; D gene: TRBD1; clone size: -; J gene: TRBJ2-2; V gene: TRBV7-9
CDR3 protein: CASSPGSTWETQYF; CDR3 DNA: TGTGCCAGCAGCCCCGGGTCCACGTGGGAGACCCAGTACTTC; D gene: -; clone size: once; J gene: TRBJ2-5; V gene: TRBV11-3
CDR3 protein: CASSSGSGRGDTQYF; CDR3 DNA: TGTGCCAGCAGCTCAGGGAGCGGCAGGGGAGATACGCAGTATTTT; D gene: -; clone size: -; J gene: TRBJ2-3; V gene: TRBV5-8
CDR3 protein: CASRQTSRSYNEQFF; CDR3 DNA: TGTGCCAGTAGACAGACCTCGCGCTCCTACAATGAGCAGTTCTTC; D gene: -; clone size: -; J gene: TRBJ2-1; V gene: TRBV19
CDR3 protein: CASSVSHPSAGELFF; CDR3 DNA: TGTGCCAGCAGCGTCTCCCACCCCAGCGCCGGGGAGCTGTTTTTT; D gene: -; clone size: -; J gene: TRBJ2-2; V gene: TRBV9
CDR3 protein: CASSFGHNSPLHF; CDR3 DNA: TGTGCCAGCAGTTTTGGGCATAATTCACCCCTCCACTTT; D gene: -; clone size: -; J gene: TRBJ1-6; V gene: TRBV27
CDR3 protein: CASSSPPPPGLAANEQFF; CDR3 DNA: TGTGCCAGCAGCTCCCCGCCTCCGCCGGGACTAGCGGCCAATGAGCAGTTCTTC; D gene: TRBD2; clone size: -; J gene: TRBJ2-1; V gene: TRBV3-1/TRBV3-2
CDR3 protein: CSVEETSGNIQYF; CDR3 DNA: TGCAGCGTTGAAGAGACTAGCGGAAACATTCAGTACTTC; D gene: TRBD2; clone size: -; J gene: TRBJ2-4; V gene: TRBV29-1
CDR3 protein: CASSHGTSRNTGELFF; CDR3 DNA: TGCGCCAGCAGCCACGGGACTAGCAGAAACACCGGGGAGCTGTTTTTT; D gene: TRBD2; clone size: once; J gene: TRBJ2-2; V gene: TRBV4-1
CDR3 protein: CAISEVGDTGNQPQHF; CDR3 DNA: TGTGCCATCAGTGAGGTTGGGGATACAGGGAATCAGCCCCAGCATTTT; D gene: -; clone size: -; J gene: TRBJ1-5; V gene: TRBV10-3
CDR3 protein: CASSLSYSLGNTIYF; CDR3 DNA: TGTGCCAGCAGTTTATCCTACAGCCTGGGAAACACCATATATTTT; D gene: -; clone size: -; J gene: TRBJ1-3; V gene: TRBV27
CDR3 protein: CASSRTGLDEEQYF; CDR3 DNA: TGTGCCAGCAGTCGAACTGGACTTGACGAGGAGCAGTACTTC; D gene: -; clone size: -; J gene: TRBJ2-7; V gene: TRBV11-3
CDR3 protein: CASSQALVVGDSYEQYF; CDR3 DNA: TGTGCCAGCAGCCAAGCCCTCGTCGTTGGGGACAGCTACGAGCAGTACTTC; D gene: TRBD1; clone size: -; J gene: TRBJ2-7; V gene: TRBV3-1/TRBV3-2
CDR3 protein: CATSEGGKAGELFF; CDR3 DNA: TGTGCCACCAGTGAAGGGGGCAAGGCCGGGGAGCTGTTTTTT; D gene: TRBD1; clone size: -; J gene: TRBJ2-2; V gene: TRBV24-1
CDR3 protein: CASSQAGQGNSPLHF; CDR3 DNA: TGCGCCAGCAGCCAAGCGGGACAGGGTAATTCACCCCTCCACTTT; D gene: TRBD1; clone size: -; J gene: TRBJ1-6; V gene: TRBV4-3
CDR3 protein: CASSLNTAGSIGYTF; CDR3 DNA: TGCGCCAGCAGCTTGAACACGGCGGGTTCCATAGGTTACACCTTC; D gene: -; clone size: -; J gene: TRBJ1-2; V gene: TRBV5-1
CDR3 protein: CASSPRESLPPVAQPQHF; CDR3 DNA: TGTGCCAGCTCACCACGGGAGTCCCTCCCTCCAGTCGCTCAGCCCCAGCATTTT; D gene: -; clone size: -; J gene: TRBJ1-5; V gene: TRBV18
CDR3 protein: CASSPRLAGDTNTGELFF; CDR3 DNA: TGTGCCAGCAGTCCCAGACTAGCGGGAGACACCAACACCGGGGAGCTGTTTTTT; D gene: TRBD2; clone size: -; J gene: TRBJ2-2; V gene: TRBV6-6
CDR3 protein: CASSYSSGTSSYEQYF; CDR3 DNA: TGTGCCAGCAGTTACTCTTCGGGAACCAGCTCCTACGAGCAGTACTTC; D gene: -; clone size: -; J gene: TRBJ2-7; V gene: TRBV6-5
CDR3 protein: CASSSPRSGYGYEQYF; CDR3 DNA: TGTGCCAGCAGCTCTCCCCGTTCCGGGTATGGCTACGAGCAGTACTTC; D gene: -; clone size: -; J gene: TRBJ2-7; V gene: TRBV7-2
CDR3 protein: CASSRGDSYEQYF; CDR3 DNA: TGCGCCAGCAGCCGAGGGGACAGCTACGAGCAGTACTTC; D gene: TRBD1; clone size: -; J gene: TRBJ2-7; V gene: TRBV4-1
CDR3 protein: CASSDLRDSQETQYF; CDR3 DNA: TGTGCCAGCAGTGACCTCCGGGACAGCCAAGAGACCCAGTACTTC; D gene: TRBD1; clone size: -; J gene: TRBJ2-5; V gene: TRBV25-1
CDR3 protein: CASSAPGDNQPQHF; CDR3 DNA: TGTGCCAGCAGCGCTCCCGGGGACAATCAGCCCCAGCATTTT; D gene: -; clone size: once; J gene: TRBJ1-5; V gene: TRBV9
CDR3 protein: CATSPGTGDTDTQYF; CDR3 DNA: TGTGCCACCAGTCCCGGGACAGGGGACACAGATACGCAGTATTTT; D gene: TRBD1; clone size: few; J gene: TRBJ2-3; V gene: TRBV24-1
CDR3 protein: CASSVAGVNTEAFF; CDR3 DNA: TGTGCCAGCAGCGTAGCAGGGGTGAACACTGAAGCTTTCTTT; D gene: -; clone size: -; J gene: TRBJ1-1; V gene: TRBV9
CDR3 protein: CAWRERSPSNQPQHF; CDR3 DNA: TGTGCCTGGAGGGAGCGGTCTCCGAGCAATCAGCCCCAGCATTTT; D gene: -; clone size: -; J gene: TRBJ1-5; V gene: TRBV30
CDR3 protein: CASSPLGSYEQYF; CDR3 DNA: TGTGCCAGCTCACCACTCGGCTCCTACGAGCAGTACTTC; D gene: -; clone size: -; J gene: TRBJ2-7; V gene: TRBV18
CDR3 protein: CASNQGQGRTGELFF; CDR3 DNA: TGTGCCAGTAACCAGGGACAGGGACGGACCGGGGAGCTGTTTTTT; D gene: TRBD1; clone size: -; J gene: TRBJ2-2; V gene: TRBV19
CDR3 protein: CAISGLAGGPPEQYF; CDR3 DNA: TGTGCCATCAGTGGACTAGCGGGAGGCCCCCCCGAGCAGTACTTC; D gene: TRBD2; clone size: -; J gene: TRBJ2-7; V gene: TRBV10-3